Listed here are 10 T cell receptor beta chains from one sample, sequenced in a study of cytomegalovirus exposure and HLA in healthy donors. Primers included in the PCR were 60 Vbeta and 13 Jbeta primers. The repertoire was sequenced with immunoSEQ multiplex PCR; TCRdb's copy has only in-frame clones and lacks some. In the table there are 130,000 to 150,000 clones, roughly 80% of which are singletons. Sequenced input: PBMCs. These receptors came from a man aged 35 to 55 in good health and CMV-seropositive.

The chain links TRBV7-3 to TRBJ2-3, with D maybe TRBD2 (5 bases). The CDR3 covers 13 residues. V lost 4 bases and J lost 7, with 12 bases in between. Per the germline V gene, CDR1 is SGHTA and CDR2 is FQGTGA. CDR3 in DNA: TGTGCCAGCAGCTCCCCTCCCGGGAATACGCAGTATTTT. This codes for CASSSPPGNTQYF.

This clone was counted a few times. The V gene is TRBV7-2, the J gene TRBJ1-1; D not resolved. Germline V gene sequence: CDR1 SGHTA, CDR2 FQGNSA. The CDR3 has 13 amino acids. Between the trimmed V and J ends, which lost 1 base and 3 bases, there was a span of 6 bases. The CDR3 nucleotides are TGTGCCAGCAGCTTAGGGAGACACACTGAAGCTTTCTTT. Its protein product is CASSLGRHTEAFF.

This chain uses TRBV4-2 with TRBJ1-5, with 8 nucleotides matching TRBD1. Unmatched junction bases numbered 2, after V lost 1 base and J lost 3 bases. This CDR3 has 15 amino acids. Per germline, CDR1 LGHNA and CDR2 YNFKEQ. The CDR3 DNA follows: TGTGCCAGCAGCCAAGGACAGGGGAACAATCAGCCCCAGCATTTT. Its protein product is CASSQGQGNNQPQHF.

The V gene is TRBV7-3, the J gene TRBJ2-2; TRBD2 might be the D (6 bases). Trimming stripped 5 bases from V and 3 bases from J, with 19 bases between. The germline V gene encodes CDR1 SGHTA and CDR2 FQGTGA. The CDR3 has 17 residues. The CDR3 is CASSPIGTGTYTGELFF. DNA for the CDR3: TGTGCCAGCAGCCCAATAGGGACCGGGACTTACACCGGGGAGCTGTTTTTT.

The genes are TRBV6-5 and TRBJ2-1, with D perhaps matching TRBD1 (6 bases). The germline V gene encodes CDR1 MNHEY and CDR2 SVGAGI. The CDR3 loop spans 15 amino acids. Trimming took off 6 bases at V and 2 bases at J, with 14 bases between the two ends. The CDR3 DNA follows: TGTGCCAGCAGCATACAGGGCAGGACCTACAATGAGCAGTTCTTC. Translated: CASSIQGRTYNEQFF.

The rearrangement links TRBV28 to TRBJ2-1; D gene uncertain. Germline CDR1 is MDHEN and CDR2 is SYDVKM. The V end lost 3 bases, the J end lost 7 bases, and 10 bases lay between the germline ends. CDR3 length: 13 residues. The chain's CDR3 is CASSLVQTNEQFF. CDR3 in DNA: TGTGCCAGCAGTTTGGTCCAGACAAATGAGCAGTTCTTC.

This CDR3 reads CASRGTGRSYEQYF. The CDR3 nucleotides read TGTGCCAGCAGAGGGACAGGGCGGTCCTACGAGCAGTACTTC. The V and J genes are TRBV28 and TRBJ2-7, with 9 bases matching TRBD1. Germline V CDR1 and CDR2: MDHEN, SYDVKM. The CDR3 runs to 14 residues. J was trimmed by 1 base and V by 6 bases; bases with no gene match: 4.

To note about this clone: A junction boundary mismatches the germline segment, possibly from a read error. This chain uses TRBV5-6 with TRBJ1-3; TRBD1 aligns across 7 bases. Germline V gene lookup returns CDR1 SGHDT and CDR2 YYEEEE. The CDR3 extends over 17 amino acids. CDR3 region: CASSLVAGTVSGNTIYF. Here the CDR3 DNA reads TGTGCCAGCAGCTTGGTAGCCGGGACAGTGTCTGGGAACACCATATATTTT.

By proportion, this clone is medium-sized. The V call is TRBV2, the J call TRBJ1-1, with no clear D. Germline V gene data show CDR1 as SNHLY and CDR2 as FYNNEI. Deletions cut 4 bases from V and 1 base from J, with 7 bases between. The CDR3 contains 13 residues. Here the CDR3 DNA reads TGTGCCAGCAGTGTCGGTCCGAACACTGAAGCTTTCTTT. Translation: CASSVGPNTEAFF.

The V and J genes are TRBV6-5 and TRBJ1-2; D not certain. The V gene's germline CDR1 is MNHEY and CDR2 SVGAGI. This CDR3 has 16 amino acids. V gave up 0 bases and J gave up 0 bases, with 11 bases separating them. For the CDR3, the DNA is TGTGCCAGCAGTTACTCGACGGGAGTACCTAACTATGGCTACACCTTC. Translation gives CASSYSTGVPNYGYTF.